The 21 T cell receptor beta chains in this list originate from one sample, sequenced in a study of cytomegalovirus exposure and HLA in healthy donors. The PCR was carried out with 60 Vbeta primers and 13 Jbeta primers. Using immunoSEQ multiplex PCR, the repertoire was profiled, and TCRdb retains in-frame clones only, with some absent. The table shows about 200,000 clones, with 82% occurring only once. The sequenced sample consisted of PBMCs. These receptors were taken from a woman aged 40 to 49 in good health and CMV-seronegative.

This clone showed up just a few times. V is TRBV28 and J is TRBJ2-1, with D unresolved. V lost 6 bases, J lost 4 bases, and 13 bases lay in between. From germline, CDR1 is MDHEN and CDR2 SYDVKM. The CDR3 is made up of 14 amino acids. The CDR3 spells CASRESQTYNEQFF. DNA of the CDR3: TGTGCCAGCAGAGAGAGCCAGACTTACAATGAGCAGTTCTTC.

V and J are TRBV27 and TRBJ2-7; D not resolved. CDR1 MNHEY and CDR2 SMNVEV come from the germline V gene (reference sequence). The CDR3 has 15 amino acids. The ends were cut back, 0 bases at V and 2 bases at J, with 11 bases in the middle. CDR3 sequence (DNA): TGTGCCAGCAGTTTATCGGCAGTCAGAACCTACGAGCAGTACTTC. Protein sequence: CASSLSAVRTYEQYF.

A single count supports this clone. The CDR3 region has the DNA TGCGCCAGCAGCGCCTGGACAGGGTCCTTCTACGAGCAGTACTTC. This sequence encodes CASSAWTGSFYEQYF. The V and J genes are TRBV5-1 and TRBJ2-7, with TRBD1 matching over 8 bases. V lost 4 bases and J lost 3; bases outside the gene matches: 9. This CDR3 has 15 amino acids. Germline values: CDR1 SGHRS, CDR2 YFSETQ.

The genes are TRBV10-3 and TRBJ2-1, with D tentatively TRBD1 (5 bases). Germline values: CDR1 ENHRY, CDR2 SYGVKD. There are 13 residues in the CDR3. Trimming cost V 4 bases and J 5 bases, with 9 bases left between them. For the CDR3, the DNA is TGTGCCATCAGTGGAGACAGCCACAATGAGCAGTTCTTC. Encoded protein: CAISGDSHNEQFF.

The rearrangement links TRBV27 to TRBJ2-7, with 7 bases aligning to TRBD1. The V gene's germline CDR1 is MNHEY and CDR2 SMNVEV (reference sequence). The CDR3 has 17 amino acids. J was trimmed by 3 bases and V by 5 bases; bases with no gene match: 16. The CDR3 reads CASSPQLLTGRRYEQYF. CDR3 sequence (DNA): TGTGCCAGCAGTCCCCAGCTGTTGACAGGGCGACGCTACGAGCAGTACTTC.

This clone was observed a few times. Germline and junction disagree at one end, which may indicate a read error. The genes are TRBV6-6 and TRBJ1-1; D is perhaps TRBD1 (5 bases). Germline assignment: CDR1 MNHNY and CDR2 SVGAGI (reference sequence). CDR3 length equals 12 residues. CDR3 coding DNA: TGTGCCACCCTTCGGGGGGAGAGGGAAGCTTTTTTT. Protein: CATLRGEREAFF.

The chain is built from TRBV7-9 and TRBJ1-4; 12 nucleotides align to TRBD1. Germline CDR1 is SEHNR and CDR2 is FQNEAQ (reference sequence). Trimming took 4 bases from V and 3 from J; bases not matched to a gene: 12. CDR3 length equals 19 residues. The CDR3 bases are TGTGCCAGCAGCTGGACCCGGGGGACAGGGGGCGAGGCTAATGAAAAACTGTTTTTT. Protein product: CASSWTRGTGGEANEKLFF.

The rearrangement joins TRBV7-3 to TRBJ2-1; 7 bases are shared with TRBD2. There are 17 residues in the CDR3. Germline trimming cut 5 bases from V and 7 bases from J; bases unmatched to any gene: 17. Germline CDR1 reads SGHTA; CDR2 reads FQGTGA. The CDR3 here is CASSPLGGSGTRNEQFF. CDR3 bases: TGTGCCAGCAGCCCCCTCGGAGGAAGCGGGACCCGGAATGAGCAGTTCTTC.

V and J are TRBV29-1 and TRBJ2-2; D might be TRBD1 (7 bases). Germline V CDR1 and CDR2: SQVTM, ANQGSEA. The CDR3 extends over 14 amino acids. V dropped 4 bases and J dropped 3 bases, with 12 bases sitting between them. CDR3 in DNA: TGCAGCGTTGTGGCAGGGGGGTACACCGGGGAGCTGTTTTTT. Amino acid sequence: CSVVAGGYTGELFF.

This chain links TRBV30 with TRBJ1-4; 7 positions agree with TRBD1. The J segment lost 2 bases and the V segment lost 2 bases, leaving 14 bases of the junction unmatched. The CDR3 is 18 amino acids. The V gene's germline CDR1 is GTSNPN and CDR2 SVGIG (reference sequence). CDR3 loop: CAWSPYLNSGQTNEKLFF. CDR3 sequence (DNA): TGTGCCTGGAGTCCTTACCTAAACTCGGGACAGACTAATGAAAAACTGTTTTTT.

The CDR3 sequence is CASSDSGGAIASYTF. CDR3 bases: TGTGCCAGCAGTGACTCGGGGGGGGCGATCGCTAGCTACACCTTC. The genes are TRBV6-4 and TRBJ1-2, with a tentative D call TRBD1 (6 bases). Trimming removed 0 bases at V and 9 bases at J, with 17 bases between. The CDR3 contains 15 residues. CDR1 is MRHNA, CDR2 SNTAGT, per germline.

This chain connects TRBV5-1 to TRBJ1-2; D is uncertain. The ends were cut back, 3 bases at V and 3 bases at J, with 12 bases in the middle. Germline CDR1 reads SGHRS; CDR2 reads YFSETQ. The CDR3 contains 14 residues. CDR3 DNA sequence: TGCGCCAGCAGCTGGGCAGCGGACGACTATGGCTACACCTTC. The encoded protein is CASSWAADDYGYTF. The full variable domain, rest sourced from reference TRBV5-1 and TRBJ1-2, is KAGVTQTPRYLIKTRGQQVTLSCSPISGHRSVSWYQQTPGQGLQFLFEYFSETQRNKGNFPGRFSGRQFSNSRSEMNVSTLELGDSALYLCASSWAADDYGYTFGSGTRLTVV.

In its sample, this clone was seen once. This sequence joins TRBV5-6 and TRBJ2-5; no reliable D call. V lost 1 base and J lost 0, with 7 bases in between. Germline V CDR1 and CDR2: SGHDT, YYEEEE. The CDR3 totals 14 residues. CDR3 DNA: TGTGCCAGCAGCTTGTGGGCGCACCAAGAGACCCAGTACTTC. Residues: CASSLWAHQETQYF.

The table lists this clone with a few counts. Different DNA sequences within this sample yield the same CDR3. The CDR3 protein is CASSPTGVGTEAFF. Written as DNA, the CDR3 is TGTGCCAGCTCACCAACAGGGGTGGGCACTGAAGCTTTCTTT. The V call is TRBV18, the J call TRBJ1-1, with TRBD1 matching over 7 bases. The CDR3 loop spans 14 amino acids. V lost 2 bases and J lost 4; bases outside the gene matches: 4. The V gene's germline CDR1 is KGHSH and CDR2 LQKENI.

This chain links TRBV6-5 with TRBJ1-2; 9 bases align to TRBD1. In germline, CDR1 is MNHEY, CDR2 SVGAGI. The CDR3 runs to 15 residues. The V segment lost 10 bases and the J segment 2 bases; nucleotides outside the gene matches: 11. This CDR3 reads CATTGTGTGNYGYTF. CDR3 nucleotides: TGTGCCACTACGGGTACCGGGACAGGGAACTATGGCTACACCTTC.

A single count supports this clone. The chain has TRBV5-5 and TRBJ1-5; D is unclear. V dropped 1 base and J dropped 10 bases, with 12 bases sitting between them. Germline assignment: CDR1 SGHKS and CDR2 YYEKEE (reference sequence). The CDR3 totals 13 residues. The CDR3 region has the DNA TGTGCCAGCAGCTTGAACGGCGGCGGACCCCAGCATTTT. As protein: CASSLNGGGPQHF. Combining the CDR3 with reference TRBV5-5 and TRBJ1-5 gives the whole variable domain DAGVTQSPTHLIKTRGQQVTLRCSPISGHKSVSWYQQVLGQGPQFIFQYYEKEERGRGNFPDRFSARQFPNYSSELNVNALLLGDSALYLCASSLNGGGPQHFGDGTRLSIL.

The V call is TRBV5-4, the J call TRBJ2-6, with no clear D. This CDR3 region has 15 residues. Germline V gene data show CDR1 as SGHNT and CDR2 as YYREEE (reference sequence). V was shortened by 4 bases and J by 0 bases, with 8 bases between the two germline ends. Here the CDR3 reads CASSAYFSGANVLTF. For the CDR3, the DNA is TGTGCCAGCAGCGCATACTTCTCTGGGGCCAACGTCCTGACTTTC.

The chain employs TRBV25-1 and TRBJ2-7; 8 bases agree with TRBD2. The CDR3 sequence is 15 residues long. The germline V gene encodes CDR1 MGHDK and CDR2 SYGVNS. With V trimmed by 8 bases and J by 5 bases, 14 bases remained unmatched. The CDR3 protein is CASLGSVAGFHEQYF. CDR3 coding DNA: TGTGCCAGCCTAGGTTCAGTAGCGGGATTTCACGAGCAGTACTTC.

The chain has TRBV19 and TRBJ1-5, with TRBD1 matching 12 bases. V shed 3 bases and J 6 bases; nucleotides not matched to a gene: 6. Germline CDR1 LNHDA, CDR2 SQIVND (reference sequence). CDR3 size: 16 residues. CDR3 in amino acids: CASSMGTGGQGQPQHF. The CDR3 region has the DNA TGTGCCAGTAGTATGGGGACAGGGGGCCAGGGTCAGCCCCAGCATTTT.

The J gene is TRBJ2-7, the V gene TRBV9, with 8 positions matching TRBD2. The CDR3 runs to 15 residues. Germline V lookup: CDR1 SGDLS, CDR2 YYNGEE. V trimming: 4 bases; J trimming: 3 bases; junction bases outside the gene matches: 9. The chain's CDR3 is CASSPGSGGFYEQYF. The CDR3 DNA sequence: TGTGCCAGCAGCCCAGGCAGCGGGGGATTCTACGAGCAGTACTTC.

This chain joins TRBV2 and TRBJ2-2, with a tentative D call TRBD1 (6 bases). The CDR3 contains 14 residues. CDR1 is SNHLY, CDR2 FYNNEI, per germline. Between the trimmed V and J ends, which lost 7 bases and 6 bases, there was a span of 15 bases. The CDR3 nucleotides read TGTGCCAGCATAGGGGAGAGGACAGCCGGGGAGCTGTTTTTT. Translating it yields CASIGERTAGELFF.